This TCR beta chain was documented in a study of blood T cell repertoires in COVID-19 (dated by TCRdb to about 2020). Turning to the overall study: Samples covering the acute and convalescent phases of COVID-19 were provided by collaborators in the United States, Italy and Spain. The material from the prospective study consisted of cDNA or gDNA derived from T cells, B-cell-depleted T cells, or PBMCs. Subjects who had been exposed to COVID-19, were actively infected with it, or had recovered from it provided the deeply sampled blood TCRbeta repertoires that made up the dataset. The repertoires were released in a freely available public database meant as a resource for research on the immune response to SARS-CoV-2. Samples were obtained from the ongoing ImmuneRACE study (first 160 participants) and from over 1,000 subjects provided by 6 global collaborators. Nearly every sample came with metadata listing a de-identified subject ID, COVID-19 status, age in years and sex. Where HLA class I and class II types were available, the types were taken from metadata supplied by the sample provider, not from assay-based typing.

CDR3 length: 14 amino acids, cysteine to phenylalanine. CDR3 DNA is the only sequence kept; it has 42 bases, read in frame from the first base. From a lookup of the germline V gene, CDR1 and CDR2 are MNHEY and SVGAGI. Trimmed from V: 6 bases; trimmed from J: 4 bases; junction bases lacking a gene match: 7. This clone was detected only once. It has no known antigen specificity. No qualities accompany the bases; no much larger clone lies one base away. The immunoSEQ Assay, a bias-controlled multiplex PCR, was used to amplify TCRbeta CDR3 regions from genomic DNA. As for the original processing: Nucleated cell counts per sample were estimated from amplification of reference gene primers within the assay. To quantify the absolute abundance of each unique TCRbeta CDR3 rearrangement, sequence reads were collapsed and filtered. For each sample, productive Simpson clonality was calculated by taking the square root of Simpson's diversity index across productive rearrangements. TCRdb obtained this table from immuneACCESS and retained in-frame rearrangements with V and J assigned. These tables miss some clones; where compared with another copy, unresolved V genes account for less than half of the shortfall, and the remainder is unexplained. V and J calls and clone size are given by that table; D and trimming were obtained from the DNA. The sample profile shows fewer than 200,000 clones; around 87% of them were found once. Roughly 2.5% of the sample comes from the top ten.

The paper's findings and limits, for the study overall: The quantity of clinical and demographic metadata differed by source and by participant and was supplied without curation.

Whole blood was collected in K2EDTA tubes by collaborating institutions according to the institutions' own protocols. For TCRbeta analysis, collaborator samples were shipped as frozen whole blood, as isolated PBMCs, or as DNA extracted from either sample type. The receptor was isolated from a man aged 35 to 55 with active or convalescent COVID-19. The chain uses TRBV6-5 and TRBJ1-2; 8 bases in the junction line up with TRBD1. The material sequenced was peripheral blood. The CDR3 region: CASRPPGGSYGYTF. The nucleotide sequence reads TGTGCCAGCAGACCCCCAGGGGGCAGCTATGGCTACACCTTC.